The 8 T cell receptor beta chains below come from one sample, sequenced in a study of graft-versus-host responses after intestinal transplantation. Measured with immunoSEQ multiplex PCR; TCRdb has only the in-frame clones, and not every one. The sample holds fewer than 30,000 clones; approximately 85% are singletons and the top ten take about 0.89%. The sample was PBMCs, taken approximately 450 days after intestinal transplant. The source is a human patient who received an intestinal transplant, so some T cells may come from the graft donor.

This sequence joins TRBV9 and TRBJ2-2; 7 positions match TRBD1. From germline, CDR1 is SGDLS and CDR2 YYNGEE. The trim removed 4 bases at V and 2 bases at J, leaving 5 bases unmatched. The CDR3 loop spans 15 amino acids. CDR3 coding DNA: TGTGCCAGCAGCCCCGGACAGGTAAACACCGGGGAGCTGTTTTTT. Translation gives CASSPGQVNTGELFF.

The chain joins TRBV7-3 to TRBJ2-2; D uncertain. The CDR3 runs to 12 residues. Trimming removed 2 bases from V and 3 bases from J, with 1 base in between. CDR1 and CDR2 from the germline V gene are SGHTA and FQGTGA. In DNA, the CDR3 is TGTGCCAGCAGCTTAGACACCGGGGAGCTGTTTTTT. Translation gives CASSLDTGELFF. The full variable domain, with the rest looked up from reference TRBV7-3 and TRBJ2-2, is GAGVSQTPSNKVTEKGKYVELRCDPISGHTALYWYRQSLGQGPEFLIYFQGTGAADDSGLPNDRFFAVRPEGSVSTLKIQRTERGDSAVYLCASSLDTGELFFGEGSRLTVL.

V usage is TRBV7-6 and J usage is TRBJ2-7; 7 nucleotides match TRBD2. CDR3 size: 15 residues. After removal of 6 bases from V and 3 bases from J, the junction contained 11 bases not matched to a gene. CDR1 SGHVS and CDR2 FNYEAQ come from the germline V gene. The CDR3, as DNA: TGTGCCAGCAGTCGGTGGGCGGGAGTCAACTACGAGCAGTACTTC. It codes for CASSRWAGVNYEQYF.

The chain joins TRBV5-8 to TRBJ2-5; TRBD2 matches 10 bases. The V and J ends lost 7 bases and 5 bases, in that order; junction bases with no gene match: 8. There are 14 residues in the CDR3. Per the germline V gene, CDR1 is SGHTS and CDR2 is YDEGEE. This CDR3 reads CASWSGRVGETQYF. The CDR3 bases are TGTGCCAGCTGGAGCGGGAGGGTCGGGGAGACCCAGTACTTC.

The chain recombines TRBV7-8 with TRBJ2-1, with D possibly TRBD2 on 6 matching bases. V lost 0 bases and J 4 bases, leaving 13 bases between the germline ends. The CDR3 is made up of 16 amino acids. Germline V lookup: CDR1 SGHVS, CDR2 FQNEAQ. This chain's CDR3 is CASSLAFPGSYNEQFF. The CDR3 DNA reads as TGTGCCAGCAGCTTAGCCTTCCCCGGGAGTTACAATGAGCAGTTCTTC.

The chain recombines TRBV19 with TRBJ1-2; a weak D match, TRBD1 (5 bases). Germline CDR1 and CDR2: LNHDA and SQIVND (reference sequence). CDR3 length equals 15 residues. V gave up 6 bases and J gave up 4 bases, with 18 bases separating them. The CDR3 here is CASSVGQPWGYGYTF. In DNA form, the CDR3 reads TGTGCCAGTAGCGTCGGACAACCTTGGGGCTATGGCTACACCTTC.

V usage is TRBV7-9 and J usage is TRBJ2-1; 10 nucleotides match TRBD2. Germline V gene sequence: CDR1 SEHNR, CDR2 FQNEAQ (reference sequence). The J segment lost 4 bases and the V segment lost 10 bases, leaving 7 bases of the junction unmatched. This CDR3 is 14 amino acids long. The CDR3 spells CATSTSGQYNEQFF. The CDR3 DNA is TGTGCCACCTCGACTAGCGGGCAATACAATGAGCAGTTCTTC.

This chain links TRBV4-1 with TRBJ2-5; no clear D. The CDR3 runs to 14 residues. Germline loops: CDR1 MGHRA, CDR2 YSYEKL. Trimming pared 4 bases from V and 1 base from J, leaving 10 bases between. The chain's CDR3 is CASSPAAIQETQYF. DNA for the CDR3: TGCGCCAGCAGCCCGGCCGCGATCCAAGAGACCCAGTACTTC.